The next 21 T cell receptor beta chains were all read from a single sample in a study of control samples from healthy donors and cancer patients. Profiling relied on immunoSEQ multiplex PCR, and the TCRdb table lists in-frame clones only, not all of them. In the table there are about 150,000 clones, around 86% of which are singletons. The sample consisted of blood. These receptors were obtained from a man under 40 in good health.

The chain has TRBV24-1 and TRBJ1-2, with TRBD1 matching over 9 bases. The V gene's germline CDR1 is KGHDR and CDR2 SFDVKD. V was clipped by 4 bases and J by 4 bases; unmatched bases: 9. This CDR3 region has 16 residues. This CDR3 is CATSDRGQGTPYGYTF. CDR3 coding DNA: TGTGCCACCAGTGACCGGGGACAGGGAACACCCTATGGCTACACCTTC.

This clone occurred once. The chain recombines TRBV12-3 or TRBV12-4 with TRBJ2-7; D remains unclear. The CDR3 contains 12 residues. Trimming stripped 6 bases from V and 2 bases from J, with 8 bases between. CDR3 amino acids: CASRSGTYEQYF. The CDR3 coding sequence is TGTGCCAGCAGATCCGGTACCTACGAGCAGTACTTC.

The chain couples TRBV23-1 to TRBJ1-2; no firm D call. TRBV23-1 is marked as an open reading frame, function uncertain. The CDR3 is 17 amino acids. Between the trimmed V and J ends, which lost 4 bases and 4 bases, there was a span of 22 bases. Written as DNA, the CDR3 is TGCGCCAGCAGTCCACCTACTTGGGCCACTCGGGGCTATGGCTACACCTTC. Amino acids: CASSPPTWATRGYGYTF.

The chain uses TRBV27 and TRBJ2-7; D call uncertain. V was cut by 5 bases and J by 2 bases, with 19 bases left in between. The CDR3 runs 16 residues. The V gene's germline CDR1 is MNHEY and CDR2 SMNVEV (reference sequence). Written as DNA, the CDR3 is TGTGCCAGCAGTCCCCTCCTACCATCCGAAACCTACGAGCAGTACTTC. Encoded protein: CASSPLLPSETYEQYF.

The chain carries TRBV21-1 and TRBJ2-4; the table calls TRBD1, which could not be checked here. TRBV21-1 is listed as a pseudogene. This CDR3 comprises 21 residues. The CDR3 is CASSKKLGPGRTDNAKNIQYF. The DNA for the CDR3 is TGTGCCAGCAGCAAAAAGCTTGGGCCTGGAAGGACAGATAATGCCAAAAACATTCAGTACTTC.

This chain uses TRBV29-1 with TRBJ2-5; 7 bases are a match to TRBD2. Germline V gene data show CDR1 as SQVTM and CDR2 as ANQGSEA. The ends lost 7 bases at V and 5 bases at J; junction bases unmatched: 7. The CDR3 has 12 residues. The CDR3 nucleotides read TGCAGCGCCATGGGGCGGGAGGAGACCCAGTACTTC. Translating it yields CSAMGREETQYF.

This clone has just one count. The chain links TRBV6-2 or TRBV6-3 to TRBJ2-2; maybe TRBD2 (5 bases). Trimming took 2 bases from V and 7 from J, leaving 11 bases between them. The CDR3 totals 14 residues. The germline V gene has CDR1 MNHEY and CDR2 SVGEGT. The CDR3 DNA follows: TGTGCCAGCAGTTACAACCGGGATCACGGGGAGCTGTTTTTT. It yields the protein CASSYNRDHGELFF.

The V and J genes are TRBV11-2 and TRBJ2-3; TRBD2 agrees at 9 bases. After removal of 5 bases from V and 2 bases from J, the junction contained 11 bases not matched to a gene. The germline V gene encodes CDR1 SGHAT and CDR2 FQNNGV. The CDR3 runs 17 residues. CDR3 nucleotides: TGTGCCAGCAGCCGCGGGAGGGCCTCAATACTCACAGATACGCAGTATTTT. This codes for CASSRGRASILTDTQYF.

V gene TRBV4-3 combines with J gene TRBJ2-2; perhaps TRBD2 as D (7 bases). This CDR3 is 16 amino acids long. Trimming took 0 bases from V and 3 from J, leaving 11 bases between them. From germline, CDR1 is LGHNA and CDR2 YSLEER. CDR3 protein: CASSQDRGADTGELFF. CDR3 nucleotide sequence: TGCGCCAGCAGCCAAGATCGGGGGGCGGACACCGGGGAGCTGTTTTTT.

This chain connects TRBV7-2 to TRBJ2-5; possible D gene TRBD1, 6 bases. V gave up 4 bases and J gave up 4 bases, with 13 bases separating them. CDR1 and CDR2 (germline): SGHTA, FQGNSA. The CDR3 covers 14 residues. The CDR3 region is CASSSQTGGETQYF. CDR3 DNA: TGTGCCAGCAGCTCACAGACAGGAGGAGAGACCCAGTACTTC.

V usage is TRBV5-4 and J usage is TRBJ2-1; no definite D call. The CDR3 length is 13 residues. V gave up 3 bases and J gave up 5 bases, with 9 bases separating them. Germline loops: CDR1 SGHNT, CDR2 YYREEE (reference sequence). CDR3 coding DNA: TGTGCCAGCAGCTCTCCGATGGACAATGAGCAGTTCTTC. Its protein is CASSSPMDNEQFF. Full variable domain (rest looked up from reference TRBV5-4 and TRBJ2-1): ETGVTQSPTHLIKTRGQQVTLRCSSQSGHNTVSWYQQALGQGPQFIFQYYREEENGRGNFPPRFSGLQFPNYSSELNVNALELDDSALYLCASSSPMDNEQFFGPGTRLTVL.

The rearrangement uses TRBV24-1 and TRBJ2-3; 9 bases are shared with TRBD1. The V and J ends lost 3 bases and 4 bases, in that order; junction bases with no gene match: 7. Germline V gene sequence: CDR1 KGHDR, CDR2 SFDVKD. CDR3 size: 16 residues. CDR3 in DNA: TGTGCCACCAGTGATCCCGGGACAGGGTTTGCAGATACGCAGTATTTT. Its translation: CATSDPGTGFADTQYF.

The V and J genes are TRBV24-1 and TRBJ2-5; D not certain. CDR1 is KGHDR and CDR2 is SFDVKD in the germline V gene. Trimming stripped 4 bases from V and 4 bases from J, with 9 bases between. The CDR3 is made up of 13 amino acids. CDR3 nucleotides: TGTGCCACCAGTGACGTGTCGGGAGAGACCCAGTACTTC. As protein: CATSDVSGETQYF.

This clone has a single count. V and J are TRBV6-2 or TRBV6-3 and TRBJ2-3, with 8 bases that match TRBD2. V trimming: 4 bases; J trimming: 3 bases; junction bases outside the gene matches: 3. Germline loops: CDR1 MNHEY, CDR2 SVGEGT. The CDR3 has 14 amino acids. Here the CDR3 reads CASSLQRETDTQYF. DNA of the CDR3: TGTGCCAGCAGTTTGCAGCGGGAGACAGATACGCAGTATTTT.

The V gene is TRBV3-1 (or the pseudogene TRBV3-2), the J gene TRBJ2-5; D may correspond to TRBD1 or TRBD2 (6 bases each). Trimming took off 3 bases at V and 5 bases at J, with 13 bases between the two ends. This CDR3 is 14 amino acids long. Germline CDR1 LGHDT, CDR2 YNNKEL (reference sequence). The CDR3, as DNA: TGTGCCAGCAGCCAGTCCGGGGGCTTGGAGACCCAGTACTTC. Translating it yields CASSQSGGLETQYF.

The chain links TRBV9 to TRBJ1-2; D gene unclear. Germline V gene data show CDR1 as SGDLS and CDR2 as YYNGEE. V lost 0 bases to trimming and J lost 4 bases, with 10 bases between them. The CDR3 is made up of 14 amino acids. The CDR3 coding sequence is TGTGCCAGCAGCGTAGAACCCGGGAGCTATGGCTACACCTTC. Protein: CASSVEPGSYGYTF.

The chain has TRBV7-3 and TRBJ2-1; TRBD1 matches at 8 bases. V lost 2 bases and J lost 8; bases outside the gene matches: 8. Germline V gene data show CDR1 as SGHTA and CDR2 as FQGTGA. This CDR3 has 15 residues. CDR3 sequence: CASSLYGTGKDEQFF. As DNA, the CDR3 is TGTGCCAGCAGCTTATATGGGACAGGAAAGGATGAGCAGTTCTTC.

CDR3 residues: CASKNQDRVNTGELFF. CDR3 DNA: TGTGCCAGCAAGAACCAGGACCGAGTTAACACCGGGGAGCTGTTTTTT. The chain joins TRBV2 to TRBJ2-2; D ambiguous. In germline, CDR1 is SNHLY, CDR2 FYNNEI. CDR3 length equals 16 residues. V shed 7 bases and J shed 2 bases, with 17 bases lying between them.

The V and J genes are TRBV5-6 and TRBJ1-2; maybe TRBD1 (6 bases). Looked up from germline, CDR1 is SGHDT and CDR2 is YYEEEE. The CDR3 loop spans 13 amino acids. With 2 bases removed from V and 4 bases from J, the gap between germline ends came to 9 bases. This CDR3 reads CASSFQGFYGYTF. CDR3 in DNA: TGTGCCAGCAGCTTCCAGGGGTTCTATGGCTACACCTTC.

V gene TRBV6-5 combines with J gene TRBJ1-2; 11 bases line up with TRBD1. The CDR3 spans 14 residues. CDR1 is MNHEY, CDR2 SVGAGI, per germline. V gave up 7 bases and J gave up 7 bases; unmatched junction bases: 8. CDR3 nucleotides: TGTGCCAGCACCGTAACCGGGACAGGGGGTGGCTACACCTTC. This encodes CASTVTGTGGGYTF.

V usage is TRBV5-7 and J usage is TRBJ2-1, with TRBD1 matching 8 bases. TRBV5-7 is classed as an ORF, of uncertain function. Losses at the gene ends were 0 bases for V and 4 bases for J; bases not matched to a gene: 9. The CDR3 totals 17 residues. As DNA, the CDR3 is TGTGCCAGCAGCTTGGCCACCGGGACAGGTCTATACAATGAGCAGTTCTTC. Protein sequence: CASSLATGTGLYNEQFF.